This TCR beta chain originates from a study of blood T cell repertoires in COVID-19 (dated by TCRdb to 2018 to 2021). Regarding the complete study: The collaborator samples originated in the United States, Italy and Spain and spanned the acute and convalescent phases of COVID-19. The material from the prospective study consisted of cDNA or gDNA derived from T cells, B-cell-depleted T cells, or PBMCs. Subjects who had been exposed to COVID-19, were actively infected with it, or had recovered from it provided the deeply sampled blood TCRbeta repertoires that made up the dataset. The repertoires were released in a freely available public database intended as a resource for research on the immune response to SARS-CoV-2. The samples were drawn from the first 160 participants of the ongoing ImmuneRACE study and from 1,254 subjects provided by 6 global collaborators. Sample metadata almost always included a de-identified subject ID, COVID-19 status, age in years and sex. Where available, HLA class I and class II types were taken from metadata supplied by the sample provider and were not determined by assay-based typing. The study at large found these results: Clinical and demographic metadata were provided uncurated, with the amount varying by source and participant.

TCRbeta CDR3 regions were amplified from genomic DNA by means of the immunoSEQ Assay, a bias-controlled multiplex PCR. As for the original processing: Nucleated cell counts per sample were estimated from amplification of reference gene primers within the assay. To quantify the absolute abundance of each unique TCRbeta CDR3 rearrangement, sequence reads were collapsed and filtered. For each sample, productive Simpson clonality was calculated by taking the square root of Simpson's diversity index across productive rearrangements. In its TCRdb copy, this immuneACCESS table keeps in-frame sequences only and misses some clones. Where compared with another copy, unresolved V genes explain less than half of these, and the others have no known cause. The V and J calls and clone size come from that table; D and trimming were worked out from the DNA. This sample has about 11,000 clones in its table, and 90% of those were observed once. The ten largest clones add up to 10% of the sample.

Collaborating institutions collected whole blood in K2EDTA tubes following their own protocols. For TCRbeta analysis, collaborators shipped samples in one of three forms: frozen whole blood, isolated PBMCs, or DNA extracted from either of those sample types. Concerning this clone: No cognate antigen has been identified for it. Base quality data are lacking; no much larger clone is found one base away.

The sequence derives from a human donor in a cohort sampled during active COVID-19. The sequencing sample was made of peripheral blood.

The DNA sequence is TGCGCCAGCAGTCAAGCGGACAGGGGTTTCCCGAACACTGAAGCTTTCTTT. This yields the protein CASSQADRGFPNTEAFF. In this chain, TRBV23-1 is recombined with TRBJ1-1, with TRBD1 identical over 9 junction bases. TRBV23-1 is identified as an open reading frame with a role that is uncertain. Germline trimming: 2 bases from V, 1 base from J; junction bases outside gene matches: 8. The CDR3 goes from the cysteine to the phenylalanine over 17 residues. Just the 51-base CDR3 DNA is kept, in frame starting at base 1.